This passage covers 10 T cell receptor beta chains from one sample sequenced in a study. TCRdb ran MiXCR on the RT-PCR reads and lists one entry per CDR3 protein. The sample comprises fewer than 800,000 distinct CDR3 sequences, about 14% of which are singletons, and roughly 3.9% rests with the top ten. Sequenced sample: memory CD4+ T cells from blood. Receptor source: a female donor in good health, serving as a healthy control.

In this sample, this clonotype turned up many times. The chain employs TRBV15 and TRBJ2-1; 12 bases map to TRBD2. The CDR3 contains 17 residues. The trim removed 5 bases at V and 2 bases at J, leaving 7 bases unmatched. The germline V gene has CDR1 LNHNV and CDR2 YYDKDF (reference sequence). Here the CDR3 DNA reads TGTGCCACCAGCGGCGGACTAGCGGGACACCCCTACAATGAGCAGTTCTTC. It is translated as CATSGGLAGHPYNEQFF.

This clonotype was observed once. The chain couples TRBV27 to TRBJ1-6; unclear D gene. The V gene's germline CDR1 is MNHEY and CDR2 SMNVEV (reference sequence). The CDR3 extends over 12 amino acids. Trimming removed 6 bases at V and 9 bases at J, with 9 bases between. The CDR3 sequence is CASRRPLSPLHF. For the CDR3, the DNA is TGTGCCAGCAGGCGACCCCTTTCACCCCTCCACTTT.

The J gene is TRBJ1-4, the V gene TRBV20-1; TRBD1 aligns across 9 bases. This CDR3 region has 15 residues. After removal of 3 bases from V and 10 bases from J, the junction contained 12 bases not matched to a gene. Germline CDR1 is DFQATT and CDR2 is SNEGSKA (reference sequence). In DNA form, the CDR3 reads TGCAGTGCTAGGGACGGCTCGGGACAGGGTCGAAAACTGTTTTTT. Its protein product is CSARDGSGQGRKLFF.

This clonotype was seen many times. The V call is TRBV7-2, the J call TRBJ2-7; 7 bases match TRBD1. V was clipped by 0 bases and J by 4 bases; unmatched bases: 0. The germline V gene encodes CDR1 SGHTA and CDR2 FQGNSA. The CDR3 covers 13 residues. Here the CDR3 DNA reads TGTGCCAGCAGCTTAGCCAGGGGGTACGAGCAGTACTTC. Amino acids: CASSLARGYEQYF.

The sample holds many counts of this clonotype. The chain has TRBV20-1 and TRBJ2-7; D ambiguous. Germline V gene data show CDR1 as DFQATT and CDR2 as SNEGSKA (reference sequence). The ends were cut back, 4 bases at V and 3 bases at J, with 10 bases in the middle. The CDR3 is 12 amino acids. CDR3 residues: CSAKLKIYEQYF. In DNA, the CDR3 is TGCAGTGCTAAGCTCAAAATCTACGAGCAGTACTTC.

This clonotype has a handful of counts. The chain carries TRBV18 and TRBJ1-1; 7 bases match TRBD1. The CDR3 extends over 17 amino acids. The trim removed 2 bases at V and 5 bases at J, leaving 14 bases unmatched. Germline CDR1 is KGHSH and CDR2 is LQKENI. CDR3 sequence: CASSPKDKRQGATEAFF. As DNA, the CDR3 is TGTGCCAGCTCACCAAAGGACAAGCGACAGGGAGCGACTGAAGCTTTCTTT.

This clonotype was seen repeatedly, ten times or more. One junction end disagrees with the germline gene, perhaps due to a read error. The V gene is TRBV10-3, the J gene TRBJ1-3; D unresolved. This CDR3 has 13 residues. Germline V gene lookup returns CDR1 ENHRY and CDR2 SYGVKD. The CDR3 DNA reads as TGTGCCATCCGTGAGAGTGTTCGAAACACCATATATTTT. The encoded protein is CAIRESVRNTIYF.

This clonotype was seen repeatedly, ten times or more. V and J are TRBV7-9 and TRBJ2-1; no clear D gene. The CDR3 contains 11 residues. Trimming took off 6 bases at V and 15 bases at J, with 15 bases between the two ends. Germline lookup yields CDR1 SEHNR and CDR2 FQNEAQ (reference sequence). The CDR3 reads CASSYTPSAFF. DNA of the CDR3: TGTGCCAGCAGTTATACTCCCTCGGCGTTCTTC.

To note about this clonotype: A much bigger clone sits one base away, suggesting this may be a read error. V and J are TRBV6-6 and TRBJ1-5; D is undetermined. This CDR3 has 14 amino acids. Per the germline V gene, CDR1 is MNHNY and CDR2 is SVGAGI (reference sequence). Here the CDR3 reads CASSYGRSNQLQHF. The CDR3 coding sequence is TGTGCCAGCAGCTACGGACGGAGCAATCAGCTCCAGCATTTT.

The chain links TRBV5-1 to TRBJ2-7; 7 bases are a match to TRBD1. The ends lost 7 bases at V and 2 bases at J; junction bases unmatched: 9. The CDR3 extends over 14 amino acids. Germline V gene lookup returns CDR1 SGHRS and CDR2 YFSETQ. For the CDR3, the DNA is TGCGCCAGCCAAACAGGGGTGAATACCTACGAGCAGTACTTC. Translation gives CASQTGVNTYEQYF.